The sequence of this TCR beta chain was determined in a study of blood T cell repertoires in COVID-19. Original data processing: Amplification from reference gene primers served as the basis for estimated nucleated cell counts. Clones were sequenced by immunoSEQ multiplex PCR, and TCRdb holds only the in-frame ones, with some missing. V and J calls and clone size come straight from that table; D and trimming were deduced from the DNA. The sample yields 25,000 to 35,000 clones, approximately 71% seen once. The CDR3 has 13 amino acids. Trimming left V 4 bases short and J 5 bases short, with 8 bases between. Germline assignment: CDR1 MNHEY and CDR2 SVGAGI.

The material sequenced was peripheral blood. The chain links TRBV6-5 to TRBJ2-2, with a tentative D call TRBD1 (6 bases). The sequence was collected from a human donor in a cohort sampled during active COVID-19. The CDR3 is CASSSQGTGELFF. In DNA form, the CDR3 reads TGTGCCAGCAGTTCGCAGGGGACCGGGGAGCTGTTTTTT.